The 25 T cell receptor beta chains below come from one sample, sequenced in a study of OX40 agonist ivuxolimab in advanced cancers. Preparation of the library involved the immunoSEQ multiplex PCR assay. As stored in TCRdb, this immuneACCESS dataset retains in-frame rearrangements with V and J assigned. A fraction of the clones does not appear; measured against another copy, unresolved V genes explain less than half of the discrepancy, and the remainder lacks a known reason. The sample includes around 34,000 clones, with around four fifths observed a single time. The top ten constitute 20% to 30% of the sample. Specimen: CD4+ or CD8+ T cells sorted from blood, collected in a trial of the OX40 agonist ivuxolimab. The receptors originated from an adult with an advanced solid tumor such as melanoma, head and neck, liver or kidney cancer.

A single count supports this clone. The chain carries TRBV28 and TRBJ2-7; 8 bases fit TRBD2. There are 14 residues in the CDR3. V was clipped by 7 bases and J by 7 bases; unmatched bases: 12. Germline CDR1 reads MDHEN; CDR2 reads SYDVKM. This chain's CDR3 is CASNPGLAALEQYF. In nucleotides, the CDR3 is TGTGCCAGCAACCCCGGACTAGCCGCGTTGGAGCAGTACTTC. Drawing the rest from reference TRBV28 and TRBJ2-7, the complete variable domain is DVKVTQSSRYLVKRTGEKVFLECVQDMDHENMFWYRQDPGLGLRLIYFSYDVKMKEKGDIPEGYSVSREKKERFSLILESASTNQTSMYLCASNPGLAALEQYFGPGTRLTVT.

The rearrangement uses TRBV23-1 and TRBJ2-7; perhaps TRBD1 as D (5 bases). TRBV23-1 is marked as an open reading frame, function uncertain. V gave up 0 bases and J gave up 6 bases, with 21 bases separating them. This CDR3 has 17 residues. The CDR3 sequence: CASSQSVAGITVSEQYF. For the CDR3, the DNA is TGCGCCAGCAGTCAATCTGTAGCAGGGATAACAGTATCCGAGCAGTACTTC.

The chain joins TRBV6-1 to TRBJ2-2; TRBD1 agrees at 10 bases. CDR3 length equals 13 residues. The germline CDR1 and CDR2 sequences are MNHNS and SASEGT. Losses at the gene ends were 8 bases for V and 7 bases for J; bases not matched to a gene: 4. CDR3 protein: CASPDRGIGELFF. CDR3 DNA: TGTGCCAGCCCGGACAGGGGGATCGGGGAGCTGTTTTTT.

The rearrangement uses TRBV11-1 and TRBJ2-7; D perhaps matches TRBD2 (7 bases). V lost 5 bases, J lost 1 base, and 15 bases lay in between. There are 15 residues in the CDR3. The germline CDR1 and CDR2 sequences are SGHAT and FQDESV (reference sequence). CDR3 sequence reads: CASSPGGGASYEQYF. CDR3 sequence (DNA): TGTGCCAGCAGCCCTGGGGGGGGCGCGTCCTACGAGCAGTACTTC.

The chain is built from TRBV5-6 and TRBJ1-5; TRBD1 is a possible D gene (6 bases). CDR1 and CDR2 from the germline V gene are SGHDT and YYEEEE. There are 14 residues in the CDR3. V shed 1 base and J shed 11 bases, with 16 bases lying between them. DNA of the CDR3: TGTGCCAGCAGCTTGTGGGGGGCAGGGTTGTCCCAGCATTTT. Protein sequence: CASSLWGAGLSQHF. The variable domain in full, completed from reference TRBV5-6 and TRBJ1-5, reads DAGVTQSPTHLIKTRGQQVTLRCSPKSGHDTVSWYQQALGQGPQFIFQYYEEEERQRGNFPDRFSGHQFPNYSSELNVNALLLGDSALYLCASSLWGAGLSQHFGDGTRLSIL.

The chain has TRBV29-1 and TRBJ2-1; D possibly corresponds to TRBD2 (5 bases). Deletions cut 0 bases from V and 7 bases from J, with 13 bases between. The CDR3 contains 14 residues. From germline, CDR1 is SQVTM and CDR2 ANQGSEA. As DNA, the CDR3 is TGCAGCGTTGAAGATCGGTTGAGGGAAAATGAGCAGTTCTTC. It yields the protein CSVEDRLRENEQFF.

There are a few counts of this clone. The CDR3: CASSQERSDLPYEQYF. For the CDR3, the DNA is TGCGCCAGCAGCCAAGAACGCAGCGACCTTCCCTACGAGCAGTACTTC. The chain uses TRBV4-3 and TRBJ2-7; D not certain. V shed 0 bases and J shed 2 bases, with 14 bases lying between them. The CDR3 extends over 16 amino acids. Germline CDR1 reads LGHNA; CDR2 reads YSLEER.

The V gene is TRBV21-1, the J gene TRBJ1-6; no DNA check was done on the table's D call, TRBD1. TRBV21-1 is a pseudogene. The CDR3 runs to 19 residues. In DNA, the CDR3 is TGTGCCAGCACCCCGCCGGGATTGTGGGGACATCCGGCCGGTTCACCCCTCCACTTT. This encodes CASTPPGLWGHPAGSPLHF.

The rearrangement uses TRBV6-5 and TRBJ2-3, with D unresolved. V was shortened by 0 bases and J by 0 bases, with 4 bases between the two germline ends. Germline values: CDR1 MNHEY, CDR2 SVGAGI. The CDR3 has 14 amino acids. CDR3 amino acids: CASSYSQSTDTQYF. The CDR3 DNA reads TGTGCCAGCAGTTACTCCCAAAGCACAGATACGCAGTATTTT.

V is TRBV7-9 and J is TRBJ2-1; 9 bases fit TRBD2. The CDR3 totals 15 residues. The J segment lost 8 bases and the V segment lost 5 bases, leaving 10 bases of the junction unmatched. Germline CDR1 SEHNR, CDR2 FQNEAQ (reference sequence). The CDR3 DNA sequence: TGTGCCAGCAGCGCCGAGAGCGGGAGGAGGTATGAGCAGTTCTTC. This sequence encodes CASSAESGRRYEQFF.

CDR3 loop: CASIGAGGLHLPFSNQPQHF. The CDR3 coding sequence is TGTGCCAGCATCGGAGCAGGGGGCCTTCACCTTCCATTTAGCAATCAGCCCCAGCATTTT. J is TRBJ1-5 and V is TRBV6-8; 8 nucleotides agree with TRBD1. With V trimmed by 7 bases and J by 0 bases, 20 bases remained unmatched. Germline CDR1 reads MNHGY; CDR2 reads SAAAGT. The CDR3 consists of 20 residues.

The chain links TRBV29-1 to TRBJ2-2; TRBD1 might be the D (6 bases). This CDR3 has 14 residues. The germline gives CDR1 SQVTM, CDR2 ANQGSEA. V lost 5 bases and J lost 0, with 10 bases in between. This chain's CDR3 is CSVQGTTNTGELFF. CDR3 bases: TGCAGCGTTCAAGGGACAACGAACACCGGGGAGCTGTTTTTT.

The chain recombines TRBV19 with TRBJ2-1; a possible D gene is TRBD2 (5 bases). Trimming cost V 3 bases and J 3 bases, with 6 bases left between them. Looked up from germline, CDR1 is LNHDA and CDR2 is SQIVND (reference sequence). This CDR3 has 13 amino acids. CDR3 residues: CASSIGGYNEQFF. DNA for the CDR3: TGTGCCAGTAGTATTGGAGGCTACAATGAGCAGTTCTTC.

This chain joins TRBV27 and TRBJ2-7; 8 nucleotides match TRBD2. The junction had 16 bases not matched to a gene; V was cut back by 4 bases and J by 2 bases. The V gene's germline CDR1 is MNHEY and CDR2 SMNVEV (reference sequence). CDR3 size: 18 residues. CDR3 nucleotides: TGTGCCAGCAGTTCCGGCCCCCTTCTAGCGGGTACCCCCTACGAGCAGTACTTC. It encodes CASSSGPLLAGTPYEQYF.

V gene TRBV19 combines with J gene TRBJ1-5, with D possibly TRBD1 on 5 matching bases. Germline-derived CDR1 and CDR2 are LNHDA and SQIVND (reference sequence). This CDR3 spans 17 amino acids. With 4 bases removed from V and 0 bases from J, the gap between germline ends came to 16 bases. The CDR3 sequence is CASSRRVGAYSNQPQHF. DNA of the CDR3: TGTGCCAGTAGTAGAAGGGTCGGGGCTTATAGCAATCAGCCCCAGCATTTT. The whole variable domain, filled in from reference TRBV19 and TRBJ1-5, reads DGGITQSPKYLFRKEGQNVTLSCEQNLNHDAMYWYRQDPGQGLRLIYYSQIVNDFQKGDIAEGYSVSREKKESFPLTVTSAQKNPTAFYLCASSRRVGAYSNQPQHFGDGTRLSIL.

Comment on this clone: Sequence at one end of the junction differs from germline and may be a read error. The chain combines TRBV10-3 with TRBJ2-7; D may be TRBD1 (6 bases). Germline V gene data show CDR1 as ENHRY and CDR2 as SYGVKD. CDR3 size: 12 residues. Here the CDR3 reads CAVRQEFYEQYF. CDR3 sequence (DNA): TGTGCCGTCAGACAGGAGTTCTACGAGCAGTACTTC.

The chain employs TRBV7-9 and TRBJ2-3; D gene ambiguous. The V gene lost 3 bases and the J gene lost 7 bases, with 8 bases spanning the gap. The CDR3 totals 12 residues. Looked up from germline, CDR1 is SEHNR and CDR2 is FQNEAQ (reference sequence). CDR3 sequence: CASSFTAYTQYF. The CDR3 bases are TGTGCCAGCAGCTTTACAGCGTATACGCAGTATTTT. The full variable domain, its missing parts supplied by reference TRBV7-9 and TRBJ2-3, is DTGVSQNPRHKITKRGQNVTFRCDPISEHNRLYWYRQTLGQGPEFLTYFQNEAQLEKSRLLSDRFSAERPKGSFSTLEIQRTEQGDSAMYLCASSFTAYTQYFGPGTRLTVL.

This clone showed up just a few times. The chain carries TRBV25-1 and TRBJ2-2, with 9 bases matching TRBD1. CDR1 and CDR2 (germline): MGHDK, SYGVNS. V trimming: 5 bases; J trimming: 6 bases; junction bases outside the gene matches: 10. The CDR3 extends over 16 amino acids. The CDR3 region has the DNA TGTGCCAGCAGTCCCTTTTGGACAGGGGCGGCCGGGGAGCTGTTTTTT. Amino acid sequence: CASSPFWTGAAGELFF.

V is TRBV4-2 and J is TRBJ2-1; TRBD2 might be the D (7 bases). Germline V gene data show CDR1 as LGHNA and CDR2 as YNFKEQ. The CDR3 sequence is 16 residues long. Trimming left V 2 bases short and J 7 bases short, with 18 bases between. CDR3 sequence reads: CASSQQYPGGPNEQFF. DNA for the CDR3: TGTGCCAGCAGCCAACAATACCCCGGGGGGCCAAATGAGCAGTTCTTC.

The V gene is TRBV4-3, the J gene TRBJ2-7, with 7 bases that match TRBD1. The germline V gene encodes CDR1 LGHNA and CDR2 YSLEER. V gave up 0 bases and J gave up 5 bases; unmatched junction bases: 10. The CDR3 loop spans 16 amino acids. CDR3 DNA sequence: TGCGCCAGCAGCCAAGACAGGACAGGTGGACTCAACGAGCAGTACTTC. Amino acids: CASSQDRTGGLNEQYF.

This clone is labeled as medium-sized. The CDR3 coding sequence is TGTGCCAGCAGCCCCCTTTCAGGTCAAGAGACCCAGTACTTC. This translates into CASSPLSGQETQYF. This chain connects TRBV4-2 to TRBJ2-5; D is unresolved. This CDR3 has 14 amino acids. With 4 bases removed from V and 2 bases from J, the gap between germline ends came to 11 bases. Germline values: CDR1 LGHNA, CDR2 YNFKEQ.

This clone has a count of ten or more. CDR3 sequence reads: CASSELAGEHNEQFF. The CDR3 coding sequence is TGTGCCAGCAGTGAACTAGCGGGAGAACACAATGAGCAGTTCTTC. The chain uses TRBV6-1 and TRBJ2-1; 10 bases map to TRBD2. Per the germline V gene, CDR1 is MNHNS and CDR2 is SASEGT. The CDR3 covers 15 residues. The J segment lost 5 bases and the V segment lost 2 bases, leaving 3 bases of the junction unmatched.

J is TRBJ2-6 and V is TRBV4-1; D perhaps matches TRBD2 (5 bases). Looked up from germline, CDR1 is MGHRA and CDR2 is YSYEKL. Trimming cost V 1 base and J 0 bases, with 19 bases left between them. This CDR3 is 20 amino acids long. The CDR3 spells CASSQGRAGVSSSGANVLTF. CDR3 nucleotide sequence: TGCGCCAGCAGCCAAGGGCGGGCCGGGGTAAGCAGCTCTGGGGCCAACGTCCTGACTTTC.

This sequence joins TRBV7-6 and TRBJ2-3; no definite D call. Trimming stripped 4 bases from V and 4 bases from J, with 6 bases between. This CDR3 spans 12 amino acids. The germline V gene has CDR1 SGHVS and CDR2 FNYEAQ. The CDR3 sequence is CASSSLADTQYF. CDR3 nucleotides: TGTGCCAGCAGCTCCCTCGCAGATACGCAGTATTTT.

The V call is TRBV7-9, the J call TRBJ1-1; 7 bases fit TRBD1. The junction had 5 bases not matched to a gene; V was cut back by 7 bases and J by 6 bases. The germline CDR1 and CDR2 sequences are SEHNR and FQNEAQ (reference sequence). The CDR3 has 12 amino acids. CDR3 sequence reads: CASNEGGSEAFF. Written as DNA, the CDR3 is TGTGCCAGCAACGAAGGGGGCTCTGAAGCTTTCTTT.